This paragraph covers one TCR beta chain sequence. The data originate from a study of blood T cell repertoires in COVID-19. Study summary: From the United States, Italy and Spain came samples of acute and convalescent COVID-19.

Assay used: immunoSEQ multiplex PCR; TCRdb lists only in-frame clones, some missing. Among roughly 36,000 clones, 65% to 90% were seen once, and the ten largest hold under 8%. This TCR was sampled from a man aged 60-69 years with active COVID-19. What was sequenced was peripheral blood.

The CDR3 is CAISNYNRENTEAFF. The CDR3 DNA sequence: TGTGCCATCAGTAACTATAACAGGGAGAACACTGAAGCTTTCTTT. The rearrangement uses TRBV10-3 and TRBJ1-1, with a weak D call TRBD1 (6 bases). The CDR3 has 15 amino acids. CDR1 ENHRY and CDR2 SYGVKD come from the germline V gene. Trimming left V 5 bases short and J 1 base short, with 14 bases between.